The sequence of this TCR beta chain was determined in a study of long-term antiretroviral therapy in people with HIV. Whole-study results and caveats: The blood, collected between the mid-2000s and the late 2010s, was possibly taken under older ART regimens.

In the case of this clone: Antigen unknown.

Inclusion required at least two post-ART and at least one pre-ART PBMC samples. Investigators performed immunoSEQ version v3.0 at survey level. The data were produced by immunoSEQ multiplex PCR, yet TCRdb's version contains in-frame clones alone and is incomplete. The repertoire holds almost 35,000 clones, with approximately 93% as singletons. CDR3 size: 15 residues. V shed 4 bases and J 8 bases; nucleotides not matched to a gene: 8. CDR1 SGHRS and CDR2 YFSETQ come from the germline V gene. V usage is TRBV5-1 and J usage is TRBJ1-4; 10 bases fit TRBD1. This material consisted of unsorted PBMCs, taken approximately 5 years after starting antiretroviral therapy. This receptor was obtained from a woman between 50 and 59 years old with HIV. CDR3 region: CASSRAGTGEEKLFF. The CDR3, as DNA: TGCGCCAGCAGCAGAGCCGGGACAGGGGAAGAAAAACTGTTTTTT.